The T cell receptor beta chain described here comes from a study of cytomegalovirus exposure and HLA in healthy donors. The PCR employed 60 Vbeta primers together with 13 Jbeta primers. Produced via immunoSEQ multiplex PCR; TCRdb's table is partial and in-frame only. The profile shows more than 85,000 clones, around 79% of them singletons. V trimming: 9 bases; J trimming: 3 bases; junction bases outside the gene matches: 9. CDR1 SEHNR and CDR2 FQNEAQ come from the germline V gene (reference sequence). This CDR3 region has 15 residues. Sequenced material: PBMCs. This sequence originates from a woman aged 30 to 39 in good health and CMV-seronegative. The rearrangement uses TRBV7-9 and TRBJ2-2; 8 bases are a match to TRBD1. CDR3 protein: CASTLTGEYTGELFF. CDR3 nucleotides: TGTGCCAGTACCTTGACAGGGGAATACACCGGGGAGCTGTTTTTT.